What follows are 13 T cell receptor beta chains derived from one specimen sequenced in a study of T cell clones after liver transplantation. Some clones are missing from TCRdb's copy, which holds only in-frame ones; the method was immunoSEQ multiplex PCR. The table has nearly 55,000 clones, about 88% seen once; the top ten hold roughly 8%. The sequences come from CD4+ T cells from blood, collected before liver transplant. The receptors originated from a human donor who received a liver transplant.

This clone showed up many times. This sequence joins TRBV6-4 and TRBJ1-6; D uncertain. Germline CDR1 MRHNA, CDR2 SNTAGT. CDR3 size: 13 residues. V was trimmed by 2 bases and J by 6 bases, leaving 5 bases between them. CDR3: CASSDTSNSPLHF. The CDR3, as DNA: TGTGCCAGCAGTGACACTAGTAATTCACCCCTCCACTTT.

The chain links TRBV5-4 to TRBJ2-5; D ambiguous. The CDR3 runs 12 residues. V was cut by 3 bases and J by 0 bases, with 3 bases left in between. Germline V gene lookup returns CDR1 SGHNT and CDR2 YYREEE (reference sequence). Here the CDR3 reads CASSSYQETQYF. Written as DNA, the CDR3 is TGTGCCAGCAGCTCGTACCAAGAGACCCAGTACTTC.

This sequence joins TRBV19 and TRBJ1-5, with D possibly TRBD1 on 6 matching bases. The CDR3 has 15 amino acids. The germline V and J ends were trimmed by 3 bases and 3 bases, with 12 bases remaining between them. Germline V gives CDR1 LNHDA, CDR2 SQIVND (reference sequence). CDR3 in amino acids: CASSIPRGINQPQHF. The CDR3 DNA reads TGTGCCAGTAGTATCCCCAGGGGAATCAATCAGCCCCAGCATTTT.

CDR3 protein: CASSATPQGSGNTIYF. The CDR3 bases are TGCGCCAGCAGCGCAACACCTCAGGGATCTGGAAACACCATATATTTT. The rearrangement links TRBV5-1 to TRBJ1-3, with a tentative D call TRBD1 (5 bases). The CDR3 loop spans 16 amino acids. V shed 4 bases and J shed 1 base, with 15 bases lying between them. Germline V gene lookup returns CDR1 SGHRS and CDR2 YFSETQ.

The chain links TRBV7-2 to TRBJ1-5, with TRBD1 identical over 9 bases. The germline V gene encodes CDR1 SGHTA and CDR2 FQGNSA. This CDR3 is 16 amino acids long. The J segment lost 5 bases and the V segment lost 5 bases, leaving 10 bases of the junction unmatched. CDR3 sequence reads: CASSPDLTGGHQPQHF. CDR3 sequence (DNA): TGTGCCAGCAGCCCCGACTTGACAGGGGGACATCAGCCCCAGCATTTT.

This chain's CDR3 is CASSLTDSNQPQHF. The DNA of the CDR3 is TGTGCCAGCAGCTTAACGGATAGCAATCAGCCCCAGCATTTT. The chain links TRBV11-2 to TRBJ1-5; D is ambiguous. Germline V lookup: CDR1 SGHAT, CDR2 FQNNGV. CDR3 length: 14 residues. The ends were cut back, 2 bases at V and 0 bases at J, with 5 bases in the middle.

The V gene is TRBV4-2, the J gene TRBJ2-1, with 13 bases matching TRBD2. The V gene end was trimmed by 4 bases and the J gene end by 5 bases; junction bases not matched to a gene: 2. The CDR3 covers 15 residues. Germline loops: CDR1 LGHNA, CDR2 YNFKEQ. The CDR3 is CASSLTSGRDNEQFF. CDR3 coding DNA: TGTGCCAGCAGCCTAACTAGCGGGAGGGACAATGAGCAGTTCTTC.

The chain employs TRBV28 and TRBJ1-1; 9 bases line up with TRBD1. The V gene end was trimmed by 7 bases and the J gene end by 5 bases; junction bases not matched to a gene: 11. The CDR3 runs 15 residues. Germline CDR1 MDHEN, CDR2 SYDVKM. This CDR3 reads CASINPGTGKTEAFF. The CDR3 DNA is TGTGCCAGCATCAACCCCGGGACAGGGAAGACTGAAGCTTTCTTT.

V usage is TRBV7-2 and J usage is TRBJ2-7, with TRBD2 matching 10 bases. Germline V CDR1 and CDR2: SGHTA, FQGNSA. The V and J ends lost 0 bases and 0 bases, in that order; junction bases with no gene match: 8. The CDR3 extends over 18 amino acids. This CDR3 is CASSLALSGGQSSYEQYF. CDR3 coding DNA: TGTGCCAGCAGCTTAGCGCTTAGCGGGGGGCAGAGCTCCTACGAGCAGTACTTC.

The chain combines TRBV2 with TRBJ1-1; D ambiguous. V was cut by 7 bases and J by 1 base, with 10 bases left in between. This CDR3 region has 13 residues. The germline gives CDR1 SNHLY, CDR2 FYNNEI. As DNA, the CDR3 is TGTGCCAGCAATCCACGGGAGAACACTGAAGCTTTCTTT. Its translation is CASNPRENTEAFF. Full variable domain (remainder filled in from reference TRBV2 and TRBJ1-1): EPEVTQTPSHQVTQMGQEVILRCVPISNHLYFYWYRQILGQKVEFLVSFYNNEISEKSEIFDDQFSVERPDGSNFTLKIRSTKLEDSAMYFCASNPRENTEAFFGQGTRLTVV.

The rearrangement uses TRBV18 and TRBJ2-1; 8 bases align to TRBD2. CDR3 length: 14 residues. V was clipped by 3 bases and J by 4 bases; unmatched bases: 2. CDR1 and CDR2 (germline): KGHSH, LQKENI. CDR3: CASSPSGGYNEQFF. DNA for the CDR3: TGTGCCAGCTCACCCTCGGGGGGGTACAATGAGCAGTTCTTC. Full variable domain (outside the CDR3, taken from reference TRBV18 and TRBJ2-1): NAGVMQNPRHLVRRRGQEARLRCSPMKGHSHVYWYRQLPEEGLKFMVYLQKENIIDESGMPKERFSAEFPKEGPSILRIQQVVRGDSAAYFCASSPSGGYNEQFFGPGTRLTVL.

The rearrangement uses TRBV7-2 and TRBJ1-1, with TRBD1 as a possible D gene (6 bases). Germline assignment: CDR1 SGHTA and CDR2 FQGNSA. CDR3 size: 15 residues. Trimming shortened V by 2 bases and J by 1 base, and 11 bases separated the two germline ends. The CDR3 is CASSLRSRGNTEAFF. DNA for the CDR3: TGTGCCAGCAGCTTACGGAGCAGGGGGAACACTGAAGCTTTCTTT.

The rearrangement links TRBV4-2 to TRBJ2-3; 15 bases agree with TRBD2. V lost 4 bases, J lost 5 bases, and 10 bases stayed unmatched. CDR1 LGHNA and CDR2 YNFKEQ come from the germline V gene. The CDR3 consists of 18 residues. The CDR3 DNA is TGTGCCAGCAGCCGAGGACTAGCGGGGGGGCCAGGGGAAGATACGCAGTATTTT. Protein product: CASSRGLAGGPGEDTQYF.